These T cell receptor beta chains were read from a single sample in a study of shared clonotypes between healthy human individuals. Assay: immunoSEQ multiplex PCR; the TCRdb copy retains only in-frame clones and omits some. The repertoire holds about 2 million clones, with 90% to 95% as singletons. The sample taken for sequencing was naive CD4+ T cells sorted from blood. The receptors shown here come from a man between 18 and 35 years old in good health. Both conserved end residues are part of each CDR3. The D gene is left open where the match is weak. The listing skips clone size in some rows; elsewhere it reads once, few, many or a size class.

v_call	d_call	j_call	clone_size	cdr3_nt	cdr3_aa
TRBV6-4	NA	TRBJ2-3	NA	TGTGCCAGCAGTTACTCGAGGGCAGATACGCAGTATTTT	CASSYSRADTQYF
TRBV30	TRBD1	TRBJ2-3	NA	TGTGCCTGGACCGCGACAGGGATTGGAGATACGCAGTATTTT	CAWTATGIGDTQYF
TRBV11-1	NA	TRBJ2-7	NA	TGTGCCAGCAGCTTAGAAAGGGGACCCTACGAGCAGTACTTC	CASSLERGPYEQYF
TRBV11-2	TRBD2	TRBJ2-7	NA	TGTGCCAGCAGCTGGGGACTAGCGGAACACTACGAGCAGTACTTC	CASSWGLAEHYEQYF
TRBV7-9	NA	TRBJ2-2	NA	TGTGCCAGCAGCTTAACGGCGAACACCGGGGAGCTGTTTTTT	CASSLTANTGELFF
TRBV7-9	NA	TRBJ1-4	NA	TGTGCCAGCAGCTTATCTAGGGGTACTAATGAAAAACTGTTTTTT	CASSLSRGTNEKLFF
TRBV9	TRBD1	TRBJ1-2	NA	TGTGCCAGCAGCGTCGGACAGGGGGACTATGGCTACACCTTC	CASSVGQGDYGYTF
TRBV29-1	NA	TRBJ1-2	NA	TGCAGCGACAGGGCGGGCTATGGCTACACCTTC	CSDRAGYGYTF
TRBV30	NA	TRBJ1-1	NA	TGTGCCTGGAGTGTCGACAGTAGGTACACTGAAGCTTTCTTT	CAWSVDSRYTEAFF
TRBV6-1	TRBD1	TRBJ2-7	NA	TGTGCCAGCAGCCCCACCGGGACAGGGACCGAGCAGTACTTC	CASSPTGTGTEQYF
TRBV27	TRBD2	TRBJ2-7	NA	TGTGCCAGCAGTTTAGCCCCCCTAGCGGGAGGGCCGGGGATTTACGAGCAGTACTTC	CASSLAPLAGGPGIYEQYF
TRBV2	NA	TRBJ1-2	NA	TGTGCCAGCAGTGAGCCGGCGGCCAGGGGCTACACCTTC	CASSEPAARGYTF
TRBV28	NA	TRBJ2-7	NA	TGTGCCAGCAGTTCGCCGTTTGGGGCGAGCTCCTACGAGCAGTACTTC	CASSSPFGASSYEQYF
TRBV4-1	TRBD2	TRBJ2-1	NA	TGCGCCAGCAGCCAAGAAGGAGCGGGAGGTATTGGTGAGCAGTTCTTC	CASSQEGAGGIGEQFF
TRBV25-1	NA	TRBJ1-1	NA	TGTGCCAGCAGTGGAGTTTATTGGGGGAGTGCAGCTTTCTTT	CASSGVYWGSAAFF
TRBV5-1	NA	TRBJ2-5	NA	TGCGCCAGCAGCGGGGTGGGGGCACGAGAGACCCAGTACTTC	CASSGVGARETQYF
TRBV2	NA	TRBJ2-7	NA	TGTGCCAGCAGTGAGCTACTGACCCCCGCCTACGAGCAGTACTTC	CASSELLTPAYEQYF
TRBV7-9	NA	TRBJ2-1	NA	TGTGCCAGCAGCTTTGGAACGGGGACTCTCGGCGGGCAGTTCTTC	CASSFGTGTLGGQFF
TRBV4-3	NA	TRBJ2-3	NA	TGCGCCAGCAGCCAAGAATTGGTTACAGATACGCAGTATTTT	CASSQELVTDTQYF
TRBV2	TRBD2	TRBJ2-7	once	TGTGCCAGCAGTGATTTGGGACTGGGAGGGAACTACGAGCAGTACTTC	CASSDLGLGGNYEQYF
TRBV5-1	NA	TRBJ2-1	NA	TGCGCCAGCAGCTTGGTATTAGCGGCCGATAAGTTCTTC	CASSLVLAADKFF
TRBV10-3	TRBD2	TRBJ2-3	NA	TGTGCCATCAGTGGGACTAGCGGGTGGGCAGATACGCAGTATTTT	CAISGTSGWADTQYF
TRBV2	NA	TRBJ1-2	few	TGTGCCAGCAGTGCCCAGGGCTATGGCTACACCTTC	CASSAQGYGYTF
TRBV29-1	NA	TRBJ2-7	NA	TGCAGCGCTGAGAAGGGCGGCGGGGAGCAGTACTTC	CSAEKGGGEQYF
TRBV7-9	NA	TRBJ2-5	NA	TGTGCCTGGGAAAAAGAGACCCAGTACTTC	CAWEKETQYF
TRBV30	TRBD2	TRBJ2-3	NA	TGTGCCTGGAACGGGAGGGCCAGGACAGATACGCAGTATTTT	CAWNGRARTDTQYF
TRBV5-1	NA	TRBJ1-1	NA	TGCGCCAGCAGCTCAACCGAGGGGATGAACACTGAAGCTTTCTTT	CASSSTEGMNTEAFF
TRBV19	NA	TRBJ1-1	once	TGTGCCAGTAGTACCCCCGGGAGGGGGGCCACTGAAGCTTTCTTT	CASSTPGRGATEAFF
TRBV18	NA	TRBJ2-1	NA	TGTGCCAGCTCACCAGATTATGAGCAGTTCTTC	CASSPDYEQFF
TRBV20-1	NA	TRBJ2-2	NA	TGCAGTGCTAGAGAAGCCGGGGAGCTGTTTTTT	CSAREAGELFF
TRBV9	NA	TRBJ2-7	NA	TGTGCCAGCAGCGTAGAGGGGGGTAAGGCCTACGAGCAGTACTTC	CASSVEGGKAYEQYF
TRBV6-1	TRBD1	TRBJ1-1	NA	TGTGCCAGCAACCCAACCGGGACAGGGCACACTGAAGCTTTCTTT	CASNPTGTGHTEAFF
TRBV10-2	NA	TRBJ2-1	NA	TGCGCCAGCAGTCAGGAGGGCAGACATGAGCAGTTCTTC	CASSQEGRHEQFF
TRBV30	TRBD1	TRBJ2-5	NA	TGTGCCTGGAGTGTACGCACAGGGGGCCCCCAAGAGACCCAGTACTTC	CAWSVRTGGPQETQYF
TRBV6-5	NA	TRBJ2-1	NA	TGTGCCAGCAGCCTAGGACTGGTAACCTACAATGAGCAGTTCTTC	CASSLGLVTYNEQFF
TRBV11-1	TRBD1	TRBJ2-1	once	TGTGCCAGCAGTTCCGGACAGGTGTACAATGAGCAGTTCTTC	CASSSGQVYNEQFF
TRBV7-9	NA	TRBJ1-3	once	TGTGCCAGCAGCTTAGCAGGGGCAGAAAACACCATATATTTT	CASSLAGAENTIYF
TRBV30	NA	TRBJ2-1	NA	TGTGCCTGGAGTGTACTAGGGGGGTCAGGGCAGTTCTTC	CAWSVLGGSGQFF
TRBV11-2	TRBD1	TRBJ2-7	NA	TGTGCCAGCAGCGCGAGACAGGGGGCGAGCTCCTACGAGCAGTACTTC	CASSARQGASSYEQYF
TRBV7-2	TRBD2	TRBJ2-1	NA	TGTGCCAGCAGCATAGGGACTAGCGGCAATGAGCAGTTCTTC	CASSIGTSGNEQFF
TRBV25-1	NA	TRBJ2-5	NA	TGTGCCAGCAGTCTCCGGGGAGAGACCCAGTACTTC	CASSLRGETQYF
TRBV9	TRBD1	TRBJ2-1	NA	TGTGCCAGCAGCGGAGGGACAGGCTCCTACAATGAGCAGTTCTTC	CASSGGTGSYNEQFF
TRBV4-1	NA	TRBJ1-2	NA	TGCGCCAGCAGCCAAGGGGAGCGGGTACGAGAGGGCTACACCTTC	CASSQGERVREGYTF
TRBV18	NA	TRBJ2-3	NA	TGTGCCAGCTCAACGACACAGGTGGATGCGCAGTATTTT	CASSTTQVDAQYF
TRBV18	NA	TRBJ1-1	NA	TGTGCCAGCTCACCAGTGGCAGACACTGAAGCTTTCTTT	CASSPVADTEAFF
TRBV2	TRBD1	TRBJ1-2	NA	TGTGCCAGCAGTGGACAGGGGGAATTTGTCTATGGCTACACCTTC	CASSGQGEFVYGYTF
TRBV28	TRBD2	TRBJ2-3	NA	TGTGCCAGCAGTCCCGGCGGCGGCGGGGGGATGGATACGCAGTATTTT	CASSPGGGGGMDTQYF
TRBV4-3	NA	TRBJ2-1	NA	TGCGCCAGCAGCCAAGCACAGAACAATGAGCAGTTCTTC	CASSQAQNNEQFF
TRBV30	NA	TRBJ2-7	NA	TGTGCCTGGAGTAATCTCTACGAGCAGTACTTC	CAWSNLYEQYF
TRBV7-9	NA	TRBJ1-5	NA	TGTGCCAGCAGCAACCAACAGGCTAATAGCAATCAGCCCCAGCATTTT	CASSNQQANSNQPQHF
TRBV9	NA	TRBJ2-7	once	TGTGCCAGCAGCGCCGGCATCCAAAGACAGGACGAGCAGTACTTC	CASSAGIQRQDEQYF
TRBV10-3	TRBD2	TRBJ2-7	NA	TGTGCCATCAGTGAGTCGTACACTAGCGGGTACGAGCAGTACTTC	CAISESYTSGYEQYF
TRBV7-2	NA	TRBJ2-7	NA	TGTGCCAGCAGCCCTTCTCCGGGACAAAACTACGAGCAGTACTTC	CASSPSPGQNYEQYF
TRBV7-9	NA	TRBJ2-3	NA	TGTGCCAGCAGCGAAAAGTCGACAGTCACAGATACGCAGTATTTT	CASSEKSTVTDTQYF
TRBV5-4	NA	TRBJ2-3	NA	TGTGCCAGCAGCGCGTCAGGGGTGGGCACAGATACGCAGTATTTT	CASSASGVGTDTQYF